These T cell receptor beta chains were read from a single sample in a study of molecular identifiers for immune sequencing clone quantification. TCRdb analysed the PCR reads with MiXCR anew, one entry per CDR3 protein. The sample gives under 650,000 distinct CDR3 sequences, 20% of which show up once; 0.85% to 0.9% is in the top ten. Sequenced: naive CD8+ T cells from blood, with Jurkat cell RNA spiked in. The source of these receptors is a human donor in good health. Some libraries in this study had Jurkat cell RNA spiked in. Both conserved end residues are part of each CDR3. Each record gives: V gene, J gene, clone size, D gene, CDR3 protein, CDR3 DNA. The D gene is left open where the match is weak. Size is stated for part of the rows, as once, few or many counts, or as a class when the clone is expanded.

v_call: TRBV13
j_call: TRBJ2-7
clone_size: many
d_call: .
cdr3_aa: CASSPGVLYEQYF
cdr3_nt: TGTGCCAGCAGCCCCGGGGTTCTCTACGAGCAGTACTTC

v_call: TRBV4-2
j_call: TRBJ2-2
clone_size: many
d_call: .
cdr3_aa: CASSQDTGNTGELFF
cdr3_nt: TGTGCCAGCAGCCAAGATACAGGGAACACCGGGGAGCTGTTTTTT

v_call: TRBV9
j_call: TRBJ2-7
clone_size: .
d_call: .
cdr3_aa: CASSVSQAGSDEQYF
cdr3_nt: TGTGCCAGCAGCGTCAGTCAAGCTGGCTCTGACGAGCAGTACTTC

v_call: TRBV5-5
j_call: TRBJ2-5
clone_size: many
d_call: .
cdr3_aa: CASSLYRNQETQYF
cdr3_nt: TGTGCCAGCAGCTTGTATCGGAACCAAGAGACCCAGTACTTC

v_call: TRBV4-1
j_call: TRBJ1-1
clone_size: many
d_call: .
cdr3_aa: CASSQTPVGGQTNTEAFF
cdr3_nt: TGCGCCAGCAGCCAAACCCCTGTGGGAGGACAGACGAACACTGAAGCTTTCTTT

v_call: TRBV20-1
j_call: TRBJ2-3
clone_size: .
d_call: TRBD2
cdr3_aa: CSASGQAGDTDTQYF
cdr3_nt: TGCAGTGCTAGCGGACAAGCGGGGGACACAGATACGCAGTATTTT

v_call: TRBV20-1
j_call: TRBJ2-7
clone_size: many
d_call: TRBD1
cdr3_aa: CSGSVGQASYEQYF
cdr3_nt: TGCAGTGGCAGTGTCGGACAGGCCTCCTACGAGCAGTACTTC

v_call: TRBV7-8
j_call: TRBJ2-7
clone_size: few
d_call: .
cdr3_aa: CASPGLPSYEQYF
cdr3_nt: TGTGCCAGTCCGGGGTTACCCTCCTACGAGCAGTACTTC

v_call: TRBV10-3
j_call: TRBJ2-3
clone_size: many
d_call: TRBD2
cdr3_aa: CAISEIAGGRDTQYF
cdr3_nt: TGTGCCATCAGTGAGATAGCGGGGGGGCGAGATACGCAGTATTTT

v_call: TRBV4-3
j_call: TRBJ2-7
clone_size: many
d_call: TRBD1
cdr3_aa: CASSRYGTGSVEQYF
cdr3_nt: TGCGCCAGCAGCCGCTATGGGACAGGGTCGGTGGAGCAGTACTTC

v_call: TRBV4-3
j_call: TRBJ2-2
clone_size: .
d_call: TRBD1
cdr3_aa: CASSQEDRGSGELFF
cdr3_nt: TGCGCCAGCAGCCAAGAAGACAGGGGTAGCGGGGAGCTGTTTTTT

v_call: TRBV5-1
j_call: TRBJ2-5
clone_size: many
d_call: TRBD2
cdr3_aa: CASSLSSGSQETQYF
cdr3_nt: TGCGCCAGCAGCTTGAGTAGCGGGAGCCAAGAGACCCAGTACTTC

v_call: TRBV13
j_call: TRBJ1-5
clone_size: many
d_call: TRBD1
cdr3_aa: CASSHSGIGGGQPQHF
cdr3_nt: TGTGCCAGCAGCCACTCCGGCATAGGGGGCGGTCAGCCCCAGCATTTT

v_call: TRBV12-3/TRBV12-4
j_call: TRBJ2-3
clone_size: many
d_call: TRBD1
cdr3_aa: CASSLGTGGLSTDTQYF
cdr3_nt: TGTGCCAGCAGTTTAGGGACAGGGGGTTTGAGCACAGATACGCAGTATTTT

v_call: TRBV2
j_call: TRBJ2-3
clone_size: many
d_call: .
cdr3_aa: CASSEQGGKDTDTQYF
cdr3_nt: TGTGCCAGCAGTGAGCAGGGGGGAAAAGACACAGATACGCAGTATTTT

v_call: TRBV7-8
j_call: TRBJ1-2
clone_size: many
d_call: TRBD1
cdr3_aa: CASSPGQGVLGYTF
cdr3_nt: TGTGCCAGCAGCCCCGGACAGGGGGTCCTAGGCTACACCTTC

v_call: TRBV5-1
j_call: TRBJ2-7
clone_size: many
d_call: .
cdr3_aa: CASRPQVTLSYEQYF
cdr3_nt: TGCGCCAGCAGGCCTCAGGTAACCCTCTCCTACGAGCAGTACTTC

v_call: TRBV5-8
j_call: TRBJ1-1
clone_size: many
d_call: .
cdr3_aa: CASSLLARNTEAFF
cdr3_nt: TGTGCCAGCAGCTTGTTGGCCAGAAACACTGAAGCTTTCTTT

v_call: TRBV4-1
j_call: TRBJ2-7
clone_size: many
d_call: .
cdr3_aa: CASSQGRGEPYEQYF
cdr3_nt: TGCGCCAGCAGCCAAGGGAGGGGCGAGCCCTACGAGCAGTACTTC

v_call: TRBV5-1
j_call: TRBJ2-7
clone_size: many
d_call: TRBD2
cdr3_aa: CASSWTSGDYEQYF
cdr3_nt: TGCGCCAGCAGCTGGACTAGCGGGGACTACGAGCAGTACTTC

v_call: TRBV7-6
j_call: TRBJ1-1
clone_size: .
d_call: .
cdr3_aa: CASSPGGRAAEAFF
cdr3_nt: TGTGCCAGCAGCCCGGGGGGCAGGGCGGCTGAAGCTTTCTTT

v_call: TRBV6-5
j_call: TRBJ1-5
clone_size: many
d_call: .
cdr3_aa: CASSPTQPDRSNQPQHF
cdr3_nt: TGTGCCAGCAGTCCAACTCAACCAGACAGAAGCAATCAGCCCCAGCATTTT

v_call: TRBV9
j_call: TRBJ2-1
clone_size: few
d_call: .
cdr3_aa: CASSPQTRSEGNEQFF
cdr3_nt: TGTGCCAGCAGCCCCCAGACTAGATCAGAGGGGAATGAGCAGTTCTTC

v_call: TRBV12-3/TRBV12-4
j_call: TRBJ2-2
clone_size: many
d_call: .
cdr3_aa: CASSSSGGNTGELFF
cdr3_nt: TGTGCCAGCAGTTCCTCCGGGGGGAACACCGGGGAGCTGTTTTTT

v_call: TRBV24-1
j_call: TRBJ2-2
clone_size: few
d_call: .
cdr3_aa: CATRRNTGELFF
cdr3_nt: TGTGCCACCAGAAGGAACACCGGGGAGCTGTTTTTT

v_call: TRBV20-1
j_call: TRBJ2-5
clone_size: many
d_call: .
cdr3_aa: CSAPEGGGYQETQYF
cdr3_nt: TGCAGTGCACCCGAGGGGGGAGGCTACCAAGAGACCCAGTACTTC

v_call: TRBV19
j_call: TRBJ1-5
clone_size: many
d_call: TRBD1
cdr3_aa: CASSEQGTGNQPQHF
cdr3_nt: TGTGCCAGTAGTGAACAGGGGACCGGCAATCAGCCCCAGCATTTT

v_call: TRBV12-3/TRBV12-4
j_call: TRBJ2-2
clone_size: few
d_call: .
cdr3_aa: CASSFPEKTNTGELFF
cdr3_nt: TGTGCCAGCAGTTTTCCCGAAAAGACGAACACCGGGGAGCTGTTTTTT

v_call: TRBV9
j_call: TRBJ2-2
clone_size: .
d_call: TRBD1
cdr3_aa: CASSVRQGVDTGELFF
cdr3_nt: TGTGCCAGCAGCGTCCGACAGGGGGTTGACACCGGGGAGCTGTTTTTT

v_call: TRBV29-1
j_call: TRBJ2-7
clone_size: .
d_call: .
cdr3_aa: CSVEAGGIGREQYF
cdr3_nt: TGCAGCGTTGAAGCAGGCGGGATCGGCCGCGAGCAGTACTTC

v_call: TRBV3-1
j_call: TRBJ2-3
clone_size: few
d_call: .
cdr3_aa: CASSQETGTSTDTQYF
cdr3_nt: TGTGCCAGCAGCCAAGAAACCGGGACAAGCACAGATACGCAGTATTTT

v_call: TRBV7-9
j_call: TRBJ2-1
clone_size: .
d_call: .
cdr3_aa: CASSRVLVDEQFF
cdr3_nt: TGTGCCAGCAGTCGGGTCTTGGTCGATGAGCAGTTCTTC

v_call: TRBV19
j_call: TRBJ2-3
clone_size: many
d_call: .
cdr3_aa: CASSIDGGRTDTQYF
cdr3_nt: TGTGCCAGTAGTATAGACGGGGGGCGCACAGATACGCAGTATTTT

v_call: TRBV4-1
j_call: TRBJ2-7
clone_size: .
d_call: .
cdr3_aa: CASSHRTSDYYEQYF
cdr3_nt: TGCGCCAGCAGCCATCGGACAAGCGATTACTACGAGCAGTACTTC

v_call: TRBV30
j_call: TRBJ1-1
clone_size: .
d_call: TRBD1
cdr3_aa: CAWDRTGQTEAFF
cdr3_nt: TGTGCCTGGGACCGGACAGGGCAAACTGAAGCTTTCTTT

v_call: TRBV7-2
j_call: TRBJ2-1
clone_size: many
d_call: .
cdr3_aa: CASRLTAGARFNEQFF
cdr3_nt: TGTGCCAGCAGACTAACCGCAGGGGCCCGGTTCAATGAGCAGTTCTTC

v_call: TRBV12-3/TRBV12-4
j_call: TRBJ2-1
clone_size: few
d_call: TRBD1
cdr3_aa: CASSLMDRAYNEQFF
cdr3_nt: TGTGCCAGCAGTTTAATGGACAGGGCTTACAATGAGCAGTTCTTC

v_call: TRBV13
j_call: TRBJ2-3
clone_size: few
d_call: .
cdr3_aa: CASSLVGSSTQYF
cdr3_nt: TGTGCCAGCAGCTTAGTCGGCAGCTCCACGCAGTATTTT

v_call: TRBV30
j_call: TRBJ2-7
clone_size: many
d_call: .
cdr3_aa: CAWKMSSPAYEQYF
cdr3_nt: TGTGCCTGGAAAATGAGCTCCCCGGCCTACGAGCAGTACTTC

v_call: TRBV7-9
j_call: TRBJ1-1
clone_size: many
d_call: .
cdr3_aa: CASSPRGATFTEAFF
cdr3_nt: TGTGCCAGCAGTCCGAGGGGGGCGACTTTCACTGAAGCTTTCTTT

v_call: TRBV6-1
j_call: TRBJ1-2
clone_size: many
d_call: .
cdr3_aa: CASSEAEGIANYGYTF
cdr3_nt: TGTGCCAGCAGTGAAGCGGAAGGGATAGCTAACTATGGCTACACCTTC

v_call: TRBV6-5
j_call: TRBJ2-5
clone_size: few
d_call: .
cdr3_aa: CASSLLLEGETQYF
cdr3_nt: TGTGCCAGCAGTCTTCTGTTGGAGGGAGAGACCCAGTACTTC

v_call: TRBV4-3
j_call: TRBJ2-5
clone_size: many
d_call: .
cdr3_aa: CASSRGLTQETQYF
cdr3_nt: TGCGCCAGCAGCCGAGGACTAACACAAGAGACCCAGTACTTC

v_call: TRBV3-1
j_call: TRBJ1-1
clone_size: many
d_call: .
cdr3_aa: CASRLTDGNTEAFF
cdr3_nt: TGTGCCAGCAGATTAACTGACGGGAACACTGAAGCTTTCTTT

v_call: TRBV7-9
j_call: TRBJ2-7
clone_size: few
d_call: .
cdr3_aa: CASSLGASQTEGWYEQYF
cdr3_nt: TGTGCCAGCAGCCTAGGTGCTAGCCAGACGGAGGGTTGGTACGAGCAGTACTTC

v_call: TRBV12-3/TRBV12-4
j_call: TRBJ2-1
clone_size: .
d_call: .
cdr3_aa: CASSSTDEQFF
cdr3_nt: TGTGCCAGCAGTTCCACGGATGAGCAGTTCTTC

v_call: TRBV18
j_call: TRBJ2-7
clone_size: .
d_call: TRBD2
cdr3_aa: CASSPRVALLAGVTAEQHF
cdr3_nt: TGTGCCAGCTCACCACGGGTCGCCTTACTAGCGGGAGTGACGGCCGAGCAGCACTTC

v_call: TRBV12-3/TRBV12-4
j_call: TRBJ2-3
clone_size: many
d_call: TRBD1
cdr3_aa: CASSWGTGAGDTQYF
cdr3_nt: TGTGCCAGCAGTTGGGGGACAGGCGCCGGGGATACGCAGTATTTT

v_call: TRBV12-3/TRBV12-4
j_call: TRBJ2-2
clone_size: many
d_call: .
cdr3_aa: CASSPGRRTNTGELFF
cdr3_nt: TGTGCCAGCAGTCCCGGACGGAGAACGAACACCGGGGAGCTGTTTTTT

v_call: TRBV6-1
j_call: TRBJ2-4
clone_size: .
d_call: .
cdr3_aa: CASSESGRVNSLAKNIQYF
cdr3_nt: TGTGCCAGCAGTGAATCGGGCAGGGTCAACAGTCTAGCCAAAAACATTCAGTACTTC

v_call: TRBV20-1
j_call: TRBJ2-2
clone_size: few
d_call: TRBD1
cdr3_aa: CSARHDRGGTGELFF
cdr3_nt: TGCAGTGCTAGACACGACAGGGGGGGGACCGGGGAGCTGTTTTTT